The entry that follows covers one T cell receptor beta chain sequence. The method was immunoSEQ multiplex PCR; TCRdb's version includes in-frame clones alone and lacks a portion of them. In the table there are some 87,000 clones, roughly 92% of which are singletons. The sample is drawn from a study of T cell changes during pregnancy in multiple sclerosis. The CDR3 contains 13 residues. V dropped 1 base and J dropped 6 bases, with 11 bases sitting between them. Germline-derived CDR1 and CDR2 are SGHRS and YFSETQ. The TCR sequence derives from a female donor with multiple sclerosis, enrolled in a pregnancy study. Sequences were derived from CD4+ T cells from peripheral blood mononuclear cells, sampled before pregnancy. This rearrangement joins TRBV5-1 to TRBJ2-7; tentative D call: TRBD2 (6 bases). CDR3 protein: CASSLTVSGEQYF. In DNA form, the CDR3 reads TGCGCCAGCAGCTTGACCGTTAGCGGCGAGCAGTACTTC.